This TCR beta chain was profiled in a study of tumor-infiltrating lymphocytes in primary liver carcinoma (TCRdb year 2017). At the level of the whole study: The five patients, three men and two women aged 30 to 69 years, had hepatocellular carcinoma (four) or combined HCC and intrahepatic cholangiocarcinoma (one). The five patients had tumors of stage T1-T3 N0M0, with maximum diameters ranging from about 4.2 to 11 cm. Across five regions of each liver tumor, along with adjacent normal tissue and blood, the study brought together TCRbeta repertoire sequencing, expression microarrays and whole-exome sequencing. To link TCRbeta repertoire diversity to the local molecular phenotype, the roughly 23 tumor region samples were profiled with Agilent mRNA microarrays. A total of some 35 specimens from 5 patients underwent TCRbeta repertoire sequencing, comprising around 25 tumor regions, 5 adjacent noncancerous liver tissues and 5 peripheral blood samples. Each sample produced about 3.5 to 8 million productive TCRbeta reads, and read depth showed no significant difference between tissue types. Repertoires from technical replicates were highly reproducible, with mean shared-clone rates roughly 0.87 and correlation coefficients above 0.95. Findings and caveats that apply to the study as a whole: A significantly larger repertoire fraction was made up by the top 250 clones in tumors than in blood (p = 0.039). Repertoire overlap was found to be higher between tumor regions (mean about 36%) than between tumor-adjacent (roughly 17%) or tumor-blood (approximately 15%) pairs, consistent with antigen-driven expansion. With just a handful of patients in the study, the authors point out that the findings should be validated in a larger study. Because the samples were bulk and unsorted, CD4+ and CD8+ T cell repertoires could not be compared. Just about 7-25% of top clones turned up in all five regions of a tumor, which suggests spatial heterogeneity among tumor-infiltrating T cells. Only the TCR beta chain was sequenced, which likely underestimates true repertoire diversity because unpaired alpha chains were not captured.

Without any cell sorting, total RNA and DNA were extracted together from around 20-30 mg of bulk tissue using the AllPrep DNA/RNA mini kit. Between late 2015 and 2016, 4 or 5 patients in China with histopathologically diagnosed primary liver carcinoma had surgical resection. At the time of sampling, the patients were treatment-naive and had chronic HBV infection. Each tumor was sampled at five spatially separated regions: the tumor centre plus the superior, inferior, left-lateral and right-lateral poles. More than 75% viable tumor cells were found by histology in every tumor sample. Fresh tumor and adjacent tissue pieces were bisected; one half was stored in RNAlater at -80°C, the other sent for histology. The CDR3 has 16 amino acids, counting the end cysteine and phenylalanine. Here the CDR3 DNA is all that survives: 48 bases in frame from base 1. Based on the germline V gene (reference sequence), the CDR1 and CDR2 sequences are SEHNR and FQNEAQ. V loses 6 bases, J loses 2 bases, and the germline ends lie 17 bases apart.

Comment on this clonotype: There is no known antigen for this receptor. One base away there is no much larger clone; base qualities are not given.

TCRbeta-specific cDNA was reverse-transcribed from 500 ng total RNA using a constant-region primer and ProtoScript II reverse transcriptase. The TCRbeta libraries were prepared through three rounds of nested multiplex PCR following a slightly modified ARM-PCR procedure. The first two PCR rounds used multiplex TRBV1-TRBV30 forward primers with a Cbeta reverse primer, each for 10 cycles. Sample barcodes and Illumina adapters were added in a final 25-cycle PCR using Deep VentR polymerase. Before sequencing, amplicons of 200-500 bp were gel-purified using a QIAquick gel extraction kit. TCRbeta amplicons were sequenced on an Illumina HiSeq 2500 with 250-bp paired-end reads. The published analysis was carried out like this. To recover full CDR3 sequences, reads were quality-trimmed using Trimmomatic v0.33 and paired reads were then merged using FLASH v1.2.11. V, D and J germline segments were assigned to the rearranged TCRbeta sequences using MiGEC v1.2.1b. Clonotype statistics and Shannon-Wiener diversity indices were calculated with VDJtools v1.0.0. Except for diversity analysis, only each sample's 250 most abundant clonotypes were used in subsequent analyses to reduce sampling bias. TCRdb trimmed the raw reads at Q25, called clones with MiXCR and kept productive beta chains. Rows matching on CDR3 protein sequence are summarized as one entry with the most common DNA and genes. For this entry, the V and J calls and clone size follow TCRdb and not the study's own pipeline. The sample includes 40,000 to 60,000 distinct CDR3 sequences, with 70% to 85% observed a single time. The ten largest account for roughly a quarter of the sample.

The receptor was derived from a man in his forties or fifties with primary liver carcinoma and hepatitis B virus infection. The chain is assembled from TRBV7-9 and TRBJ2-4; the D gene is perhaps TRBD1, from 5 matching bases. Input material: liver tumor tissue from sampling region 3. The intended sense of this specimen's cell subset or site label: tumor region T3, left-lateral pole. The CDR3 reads CASRSPAKGSKNIQYF. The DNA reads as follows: TGTGCCAGCAGATCACCAGCGAAGGGGTCCAAAAACATTCAGTACTTC.